This T cell receptor (beta chain) was recovered during a study of blood T cell repertoires in COVID-19. The protocol was immunoSEQ multiplex PCR, while the TCRdb copy is restricted to in-frame clones and leaves out a portion. The data contain about 36,000 clones, 90% of them singletons. The trim removed 0 bases at V and 1 base at J, leaving 3 bases unmatched. The CDR3 is made up of 17 amino acids. Germline CDR1 reads SGHRS; CDR2 reads YFSETQ. The sample holds one count of this clone. Sequencing was carried out using peripheral blood. This clonotype originated in a man in his 60s with active or convalescent COVID-19. The rearrangement links TRBV5-1 to TRBJ2-1; TRBD2 matches 11 bases. This CDR3 is CASSLAASGRSYNEQFF. CDR3 DNA sequence: TGCGCCAGCAGCTTGGCGGCTAGCGGGAGGTCCTACAATGAGCAGTTCTTC. Full variable domain (remainder filled in from reference TRBV5-1 and TRBJ2-1): KAGVTQTPRYLIKTRGQQVTLSCSPISGHRSVSWYQQTPGQGLQFLFEYFSETQRNKGNFPGRFSGRQFSNSRSEMNVSTLELGDSALYLCASSLAASGRSYNEQFFGPGTRLTVL.